This T cell receptor beta chain was documented in a study of post-analysis software for immune sequencing data. Study at large: Clinical courses comprised relapsing-remitting, secondary progressive and progressive-relapsing multiple sclerosis. Regarding the study as a whole: Compared with controls, patients had more of roughly 5 TRBV segments, including TRBV5-6, TRBV5-1 and TRBV20-1.

Concerning this clonotype itself: Its cognate antigen is unknown.

Unique molecular identifiers had been added to the TCR beta cDNA libraries. TCRdb redid the calling of the PCR reads with MiXCR, one entry per CDR3 protein. This sample carries fewer than 900,000 distinct CDR3 sequences, around 42% of them seen once, and the ten largest clones take over 4.5%. This CDR3 spans 14 amino acids. CDR1 is MNHEY and CDR2 is SVGEGT in the germline V gene. V is TRBV6-2 or TRBV6-3 and J is TRBJ2-4; 7 bases are shared with TRBD2. The J call may not be correct, given that the DNA end is closer to TRBJ2-7. The material sequenced was blood. This clonotype originated in a girl under 18 with multiple sclerosis. CDR3 amino acids: CASSYKAGAYEQYF. DNA for the CDR3: TGTGCCAGCAGTTACAAGGCGGGAGCCTACGAGCAGTACTTC.